This TCR beta chain was found in a study of blood T cell repertoires in COVID-19. At the level of the study: Acute and convalescent COVID-19 specimens originated in the United States, Italy and Spain. Sources were T cells, B-cell-depleted T cells, or PBMCs; the material itself was cDNA or gDNA.

Authors' methods: The authors estimated nucleated cell counts from reference gene primer amplification. The data were produced by immunoSEQ multiplex PCR, yet TCRdb's version contains in-frame clones alone and is incomplete. The V and J calls and clone size come from that table; D and trimming were worked out from the DNA. The sample has hundreds of thousands of clones, over 75% seen once; the top ten hold less than 20%. This clone turned up a few times. Before being deemed recovered, Cohort 3 donors had two negative PCRs, clearance, or symptom resolution. V shed 3 bases and J shed 8 bases, with 13 bases lying between them. CDR1 is SEHNR, CDR2 FQNEAQ, per germline (reference sequence). The CDR3 is 14 amino acids.

The genes are TRBV7-9 and TRBJ1-4; the D gene is possibly TRBD1 (5 bases). The receptor's source is a man aged 18 to 35 who had recovered from COVID-19. The sequenced sample was PBMCs or T cells enriched from blood (not recorded which). CDR3 sequence reads: CASSLGREEEKLFF. The DNA for the CDR3 is TGTGCCAGCAGCTTGGGCAGGGAAGAGGAAAAACTGTTTTTT.